Presented here are 13 T cell receptor beta chains from one specimen sequenced in a study of beta chain features in type 1 diabetes. Points from the study as a whole: TCRB CDR3 length was moderately but significantly reduced in all four CD4+ subsets of Type 1 diabetes patients.

No antigen has been assigned to these receptors. The whole isolated RNA underwent reverse transcription, so sequencing captured expressed TCRB transcripts. Produced via immunoSEQ multiplex PCR; TCRdb's table is partial and in-frame only. Among a few hundred thousand clones listed, over 8.5% were seen once. The specimen was central memory CD4+ T cells from blood. The receptors were sampled from a man aged 25-45 years with type 1 diabetes.

This clone is termed medium-sized (0.01 to 0.1%). The CDR3 reads CSARQSYEQYF. In DNA form, the CDR3 reads TGCAGCGCGCGACAGTCCTACGAGCAGTACTTC. This chain joins TRBV29-1 and TRBJ2-7; D possibly corresponds to TRBD1 (5 bases). The V gene's germline CDR1 is SQVTM and CDR2 ANQGSEA. This CDR3 spans 11 amino acids. The V and J ends lost 7 bases and 1 base respectively, with 8 bases between them.

The chain links TRBV9 to TRBJ2-3, with TRBD2 matching over 7 bases. The CDR3 is 18 residues long. J lost 0 bases, V lost 3 bases, and 13 bases had no gene match. Germline-derived CDR1 and CDR2 are SGDLS and YYNGEE. The CDR3 protein is CASSARYPGTTSTDTQYF. In DNA form, the CDR3 reads TGTGCCAGCAGCGCCAGATACCCCGGGACTACTAGCACAGATACGCAGTATTTT.

The sample holds a few counts of this clone. The rearrangement uses TRBV29-1 and TRBJ2-7; tentative D call: TRBD1 (5 bases). V shed 4 bases and J shed 1 base, with 11 bases lying between them. Germline V gives CDR1 SQVTM, CDR2 ANQGSEA. The CDR3 is made up of 13 amino acids. The CDR3 DNA reads TGCAGCGTTGCGTTAGACAGATCCTACGAGCAGTACTTC. Translation gives CSVALDRSYEQYF.

The rearrangement links TRBV5-4 to TRBJ2-6, with 7 bases lining up with TRBD1. This CDR3 has 15 amino acids. The V and J ends lost 4 bases and 1 base, in that order; junction bases with no gene match: 2. Germline V lookup: CDR1 SGHNT, CDR2 YYREEE (reference sequence). The CDR3 DNA reads as TGTGCCAGCAGCCCCAGGGGGTCTGGGGCCAACGTCCTGACTTTC. Protein product: CASSPRGSGANVLTF. The whole variable domain, filled in from reference TRBV5-4 and TRBJ2-6, reads ETGVTQSPTHLIKTRGQQVTLRCSSQSGHNTVSWYQQALGQGPQFIFQYYREEENGRGNFPPRFSGLQFPNYSSELNVNALELDDSALYLCASSPRGSGANVLTFGAGSRLTVL.

This sequence joins TRBV5-1 and TRBJ1-4; 8 bases line up with TRBD1. J gave up 6 bases and V 3 bases, and 4 bases lay outside the gene matches. Germline V lookup: CDR1 SGHRS, CDR2 YFSETQ. This CDR3 spans 14 amino acids. The DNA of the CDR3 is TGCGCCAGCAGCTGGACAGGGCCCGATGAAAAACTGTTTTTT. Protein sequence: CASSWTGPDEKLFF.

The chain joins TRBV5-1 to TRBJ1-2; 8 bases match TRBD1. The CDR3 covers 14 residues. Per the germline V gene, CDR1 is SGHRS and CDR2 is YFSETQ. Germline trimming cut 2 bases from V and 8 bases from J; bases unmatched to any gene: 8. The CDR3 reads CASSFGQGAGGYTF. The DNA of the CDR3 is TGCGCCAGCAGCTTCGGGCAGGGGGCAGGAGGCTACACCTTC.

This clone was counted at least ten times. V gene TRBV29-1 combines with J gene TRBJ2-5, with 7 positions matching TRBD2. Germline V gives CDR1 SQVTM, CDR2 ANQGSEA. V lost 6 bases and J lost 5; bases outside the gene matches: 6. The CDR3 has 12 residues. In DNA, the CDR3 is TGCAGCGTCCGACTAGCCAGCGAGACCCAGTACTTC. The encoded protein is CSVRLASETQYF. Together with reference TRBV29-1 and TRBJ2-5, the CDR3 gives the full variable domain: SAVISQKPSRDICQRGTSLTIQCQVDSQVTMMFWYRQQPGQSLTLIATANQGSEATYESGFVIDKFPISRPNLTFSTLTVSNMSPEDSSIYLCSVRLASETQYFGPGTRLLVL.

This clone came up a few times. J is TRBJ2-3 and V is TRBV5-1, with TRBD1 matching 8 bases. Germline V CDR1 and CDR2: SGHRS, YFSETQ. The CDR3 loop spans 13 amino acids. Trimming at V came to 3 bases and at J to 6 bases, leaving 3 bases not matched to a gene. The chain's CDR3 is CASSWTGTDTQYF. The CDR3 DNA reads as TGCGCCAGCAGCTGGACAGGGACGGATACGCAGTATTTT. Filled out from reference TRBV5-1 and TRBJ2-3, the complete variable domain reads KAGVTQTPRYLIKTRGQQVTLSCSPISGHRSVSWYQQTPGQGLQFLFEYFSETQRNKGNFPGRFSGRQFSNSRSEMNVSTLELGDSALYLCASSWTGTDTQYFGPGTRLTVL.

This chain joins TRBV6-5 and TRBJ1-5; TRBD1 agrees at 10 bases. The CDR3 has 15 amino acids. V lost 6 bases, J lost 6 bases, and 8 bases stayed unmatched. Germline V lookup: CDR1 MNHEY, CDR2 SVGAGI. In DNA form, the CDR3 reads TGTGCCAGCAGCCGGGGACAGGGGCCGTCTCAGCCCCAGCATTTT. Protein sequence: CASSRGQGPSQPQHF.

With regard to this clone: One junction end does not reproduce the germline sequence, and a read error may be involved. J is TRBJ1-2 and V is TRBV4-1; perhaps TRBD1 as D (5 bases). CDR3 length: 12 amino acids. In germline, CDR1 is MGHRA, CDR2 YSYEKL. Written as DNA, the CDR3 is TGCGCCAGCAGCCAAGAAGAGGGACTCCACCTCTTC. It translates to CASSQEEGLHLF.

This clone was observed a handful of times. At one boundary the junction diverges from the germline segment, which might be a read error. This sequence joins TRBV2 and TRBJ2-7; D possibly corresponds to TRBD1 (5 bases). Germline V gene lookup returns CDR1 SNHLY and CDR2 FYNNEI. The CDR3 covers 14 residues. This CDR3 is CASIKQGISHEQYF. CDR3 coding DNA: TGTGCCAGCATCAAGCAGGGCATCTCCCACGAGCAGTACTTC.

This chain connects TRBV4-1 to TRBJ2-3, with TRBD2 as a possible D gene (6 bases). CDR1 and CDR2 from the germline V gene are MGHRA and YSYEKL. This CDR3 contains 17 residues. Trimming took off 0 bases at V and 8 bases at J, with 21 bases between the two ends. The CDR3 region is CASSQDTGTLFSSTQYF. In DNA form, the CDR3 reads TGCGCCAGCAGCCAAGACACCGGGACTCTTTTCTCTAGTACGCAGTATTTT.

This sequence joins TRBV6-5 and TRBJ2-4; TRBD1 or TRBD2 may be the D gene (5 bases each). Germline-derived CDR1 and CDR2 are MNHEY and SVGAGI. Trimming took 6 bases from V and 6 from J, leaving 9 bases between them. The CDR3 has 12 residues. CDR3 coding DNA: TGTGCCAGCAGCCGGGACCGAAACATTCAGTACTTC. Translated, it gives CASSRDRNIQYF.